The 31 T cell receptor beta chains given below trace back to one sample, sequenced in a study of neurological immune-mediated disorders. TCRdb reanalysed the 5' RACE reads using MiXCR and keeps one entry per CDR3 protein. The sample holds just over 20,000 distinct CDR3 sequences, roughly a sixth seen once. Sequences were obtained from CD8+ T cells from blood. These receptors came from a woman between 18 and 30 years old with multiple sclerosis.

This chain uses TRBV27 with TRBJ1-2; D ambiguous. V gave up 5 bases and J gave up 8 bases, with 18 bases separating them. The CDR3 spans 14 residues. The germline V gene has CDR1 MNHEY and CDR2 SMNVEV (reference sequence). The DNA for the CDR3 is TGTGCCAGCAGTACCCTCAGTTTTGGGCAGGGCTACACCTTC. Encoded protein: CASSTLSFGQGYTF.

This clonotype was recorded at least ten times. The chain joins TRBV12-3 or TRBV12-4 to TRBJ2-5; D call uncertain. With 6 bases removed from V and 5 bases from J, the gap between germline ends came to 10 bases. The length of the CDR3 is 12 residues. CDR3 residues: CASRSGRETQYF. In nucleotides, the CDR3 is TGTGCCAGCAGGTCCGGGCGGGAGACCCAGTACTTC.

This clonotype was seen at least ten times. This chain links TRBV15 with TRBJ2-1, with 14 bases lining up with TRBD2. J lost 5 bases, V lost 5 bases, and 8 bases had no gene match. The CDR3 runs to 17 residues. Germline assignment: CDR1 LNHNV and CDR2 YYDKDF (reference sequence). The CDR3 bases are TGTGCCACCAGCCAGAGAGGGACTAGCGGGAGTAACAATGAGCAGTTCTTC. As protein: CATSQRGTSGSNNEQFF. The complete variable domain, with remaining parts taken from reference TRBV15 and TRBJ2-1, reads DAMVIQNPRYQVTQFGKPVTLSCSQTLNHNVMYWYQQKSSQAPKLLFHYYDKDFNNEADTPDNFQSRRPNTSFCFLDIRSPGLGDTAMYLCATSQRGTSGSNNEQFFGPGTRLTVL.

This clonotype was observed at least ten times. This rearrangement joins TRBV12-3 or TRBV12-4 to TRBJ1-2; D gene ambiguous. The CDR3 has 9 residues. V lost 4 bases and J 10 bases, leaving 4 bases between the germline ends. The CDR3 sequence is CASSWPYTF. Here the CDR3 DNA reads TGTGCCAGCAGTTGGCCCTACACCTTC.

This clonotype is categorized as medium-sized. The chain links TRBV5-5 to TRBJ2-7, with 14 positions matching TRBD2. Trimming took 3 bases from V and 2 from J; bases not matched to a gene: 7. This CDR3 region has 17 residues. Germline lookup yields CDR1 SGHKS and CDR2 YYEKEE (reference sequence). In DNA, the CDR3 is TGTGCCAGCAGCTCCGGGACTAGCGGGAGAAAGACCTACGAGCAGTACGTC. It codes for CASSSGTSGRKTYEQYV.

This clonotype was observed at least ten times. This chain uses TRBV28 with TRBJ2-1; the match to TRBD2 covers 11 bases. The CDR3 is 16 amino acids. Germline V lookup: CDR1 MDHEN, CDR2 SYDVKM. V lost 6 bases and J lost 5; bases outside the gene matches: 9. CDR3 sequence: CASSPTSGTLNNEQFF. The CDR3 DNA sequence: TGTGCCAGCAGCCCGACTAGCGGGACCCTAAACAATGAGCAGTTCTTC. Drawing the rest from reference TRBV28 and TRBJ2-1, the complete variable domain is DVKVTQSSRYLVKRTGEKVFLECVQDMDHENMFWYRQDPGLGLRLIYFSYDVKMKEKGDIPEGYSVSREKKERFSLILESASTNQTSMYLCASSPTSGTLNNEQFFGPGTRLTVL.

Ten or more counts support this clonotype. The V call is TRBV10-3, the J call TRBJ2-1; the match to TRBD2 covers 10 bases. Germline CDR1 is ENHRY and CDR2 is SYGVKD. This CDR3 has 15 residues. V gave up 2 bases and J gave up 4 bases; unmatched junction bases: 2. Written as DNA, the CDR3 is TGTGCCATCAGTGAGGTAGCGGGAGGTTACAATGAGCAGTTCTTC. Encoded protein: CAISEVAGGYNEQFF.

The chain is built from TRBV20-1 and TRBJ2-7; 8 nucleotides align to TRBD1. The CDR3 runs 13 residues. Germline-derived CDR1 and CDR2 are DFQATT and SNEGSKA (reference sequence). The V segment lost 6 bases and the J segment 2 bases; nucleotides outside the gene matches: 6. The CDR3: CSAARDRTYEQYV. Written as DNA, the CDR3 is TGCAGTGCCGCTCGGGACAGGACCTACGAGCAGTACGTC.

This clonotype was seen repeatedly, ten times or more. This chain connects TRBV5-1 to TRBJ2-1, with D tentatively TRBD2 (6 bases). CDR1 is SGHRS, CDR2 YFSETQ, per germline. The V end lost 5 bases, the J end lost 6 bases, and 18 bases lay between the germline ends. This CDR3 spans 15 amino acids. The CDR3 spells CASRLQEGPLNEQFF. In DNA, the CDR3 is TGCGCCAGCAGATTGCAGGAGGGCCCTCTCAATGAGCAGTTCTTC.

This clonotype was seen many times. J is TRBJ1-5 and V is TRBV20-1; weak D call: TRBD1 (5 bases). V lost 5 bases and J lost 0, with 11 bases in between. The CDR3 has 14 residues. CDR1 DFQATT and CDR2 SNEGSKA come from the germline V gene (reference sequence). In DNA form, the CDR3 reads TGCAGTGCTTCCAGGGATCTTAGCAATCAGCCCCAGCATTTT. Its protein product is CSASRDLSNQPQHF.

This clonotype was detected ten times or more. V gene TRBV12-3 or TRBV12-4 combines with J gene TRBJ2-7; unclear D gene. Trimming cost V 5 bases and J 2 bases, with 4 bases left between them. The CDR3 loop spans 11 amino acids. CDR3 bases: TGTGCCAGCAGTCTCACCTACGAGCAGTACTTC. The encoded protein is CASSLTYEQYF.

This chain connects TRBV11-2 to TRBJ2-5; no clear D gene. The CDR3 contains 15 residues. Germline loops: CDR1 SGHAT, CDR2 FQNNGV. The V gene lost 0 bases and the J gene lost 5 bases, with 13 bases spanning the gap. The chain's CDR3 is CASSLDLLGDETQYF. DNA of the CDR3: TGTGCCAGCAGCTTAGACCTCTTAGGTGATGAGACCCAGTACTTC.

There are many counts of this clonotype. V and J are TRBV29-1 and TRBJ2-1, with D perhaps being TRBD1 or TRBD2 (5 bases each). CDR1 and CDR2 from the germline V gene are SQVTM and ANQGSEA. The CDR3 loop spans 13 amino acids. V gave up 4 bases and J gave up 5 bases, with 12 bases separating them. The CDR3 DNA sequence: TGCAGCGTTGTGGGGACGGGGAACAATGAGCAGTTCTTC. This codes for CSVVGTGNNEQFF.

This clonotype was observed at least ten times. This chain connects TRBV15 to TRBJ2-3, with D possibly matching TRBD2 (5 bases). The CDR3 loop spans 13 amino acids. Germline CDR1 LNHNV, CDR2 YYDKDF (reference sequence). Trimming removed 1 base at V and 7 bases at J, with 9 bases between. The CDR3 here is CATSRVGENTQYF. CDR3 DNA: TGTGCCACCAGCAGAGTCGGGGAAAATACGCAGTATTTT.

This clonotype was seen ten or more times. This chain links TRBV12-3 or TRBV12-4 with TRBJ1-1; D perhaps matches TRBD1 (6 bases). The CDR3 runs 13 residues. V dropped 4 bases and J dropped 1 base, with 7 bases sitting between them. In DNA form, the CDR3 reads TGTGCCAGCAGTTCCAGGGGGAACACTGAAGCTTTCTTT. This sequence encodes CASSSRGNTEAFF.

This clonotype was picked up many times. This sequence joins TRBV3-1 and TRBJ2-3; no clear D. The germline V gene has CDR1 LGHDT and CDR2 YNNKEL (reference sequence). CDR3 length equals 15 residues. V lost 4 bases and J lost 4, with 15 bases in between. The CDR3 bases are TGTGCCAGCAGCCCTATCGGACGGAAAGCAGATACGCAGTATTTT. It specifies CASSPIGRKADTQYF.

This clonotype was observed at least ten times. The chain recombines TRBV2 with TRBJ1-2; the D gene is possibly TRBD1 (5 bases). Trimming removed 7 bases at V and 0 bases at J, with 15 bases between. Germline V CDR1 and CDR2: SNHLY, FYNNEI. The CDR3 loop spans 15 amino acids. The CDR3 region is CASTPDGGTNYGYTF. The CDR3 DNA sequence: TGTGCCAGCACCCCGGATGGGGGTACTAACTATGGCTACACCTTC.

This clonotype was observed many times. The chain joins TRBV20-1 to TRBJ1-1; 8 bases match TRBD1. Germline lookup yields CDR1 DFQATT and CDR2 SNEGSKA (reference sequence). V lost 0 bases to trimming and J lost 1 base; unmatched junction nucleotides: 10. The CDR3 sequence is 17 residues long. The CDR3 DNA is TGCAGTGCTAGAGATTTGAAGTCAGGGGGCCCGAACACTGAAGCTTTCTTT. Amino acid sequence: CSARDLKSGGPNTEAFF.

This clonotype occurred many times. This chain links TRBV20-1 with TRBJ1-2, with D perhaps matching TRBD1 (5 bases). V lost 3 bases to trimming and J lost 8 bases, with 19 bases between them. The germline V gene encodes CDR1 DFQATT and CDR2 SNEGSKA (reference sequence). The CDR3 is 14 amino acids. For the CDR3, the DNA is TGCAGTGCTAGGGGGCGGGACCACTATATCGGCTACACCTTC. This sequence encodes CSARGRDHYIGYTF.

This clonotype is categorized as medium-sized. The rearrangement links TRBV12-3 or TRBV12-4 to TRBJ1-2; 7 bases are shared with TRBD1. With 0 bases clipped from V and 4 bases from J, the junction kept 5 bases outside the gene matches. The CDR3 is 15 amino acids. In nucleotides, the CDR3 is TGTGCCAGCAGTTTAGCGACAGGGCAGCTCTATGGCTACACCTTC. This translates into CASSLATGQLYGYTF.

The sample holds many counts of this clonotype. V is TRBV29-1 and J is TRBJ1-1; D gene unclear. Germline V gene lookup returns CDR1 SQVTM and CDR2 ANQGSEA. This CDR3 contains 16 residues. Trimming removed 1 base from V and 6 bases from J, with 21 bases in between. CDR3 in DNA: TGCAGCGTTGAAGCCCCACTTACCCGTAGAACCTCTGAAGCTTTCTTT. Encoded protein: CSVEAPLTRRTSEAFF.

This clonotype was counted only a few times. The rearrangement joins TRBV5-6 to TRBJ2-7, with 7 bases aligning to TRBD1. The V segment lost 4 bases and the J segment 6 bases; nucleotides outside the gene matches: 7. This CDR3 region has 13 residues. Germline V lookup: CDR1 SGHDT, CDR2 YYEEEE. This CDR3 is CASSLHRGTEQYV. In DNA form, the CDR3 reads TGTGCCAGCAGCCTACACAGGGGAACCGAGCAGTACGTC.

The chain uses TRBV10-3 and TRBJ1-6, with a possible D match to TRBD1 (6 bases). The CDR3 is 12 amino acids. Per germline, CDR1 ENHRY and CDR2 SYGVKD. Trimming shortened V by 6 bases and J by 16 bases, and 16 bases separated the two germline ends. DNA of the CDR3: TGTGCCATCAGCGGTACAGGGTTACTGCTCCACTTT. It encodes CAISGTGLLLHF.

The chain joins TRBV7-9 to TRBJ1-1, with TRBD1 identical over 7 bases. J was trimmed by 3 bases and V by 5 bases; bases with no gene match: 6. The CDR3 has 14 residues. Germline-derived CDR1 and CDR2 are SEHNR and FQNEAQ (reference sequence). The CDR3 reads CASSRGQLDTEAFF. The CDR3, as DNA: TGTGCCAGCAGCCGGGGACAGCTAGACACTGAAGCTTTCTTT. The variable domain in full, completed from reference TRBV7-9 and TRBJ1-1, reads DTGVSQNPRHKITKRGQNVTFRCDPISEHNRLYWYRQTLGQGPEFLTYFQNEAQLEKSRLLSDRFSAERPKGSFSTLEIQRTEQGDSAMYLCASSRGQLDTEAFFGQGTRLTVV.

This clonotype has at least ten counts. The genes are TRBV20-1 and TRBJ2-7, with no clear D. V dropped 3 bases and J dropped 0 bases, with 15 bases sitting between them. Germline V CDR1 and CDR2: DFQATT, SNEGSKA (reference sequence). The CDR3 has 15 residues. DNA for the CDR3: TGCAGTGCTAGTGCTAGGTCAGGTGGCTCCTACGAGCAGTACTTC. This codes for CSASARSGGSYEQYF.

This clonotype was found many times. This is likely a read error, given that the CDR3 carries no conserved phenylalanine or tryptophan at its end. Because the CDR3's place on the DNA is in doubt, the DNA is left out and the CDR3 is given as listed by TCRdb. The gene calls are TRBV3-2 and TRBJ2-4. TRBV3-2 is designated a pseudogene. Termini included, the CDR3 measures 8 amino acids. The CDR3: CASSIFGL.

The sample holds many counts of this clonotype. The chain recombines TRBV20-1 with TRBJ2-1; D is possibly TRBD1 (5 bases). The CDR3 runs to 12 residues. Germline loops: CDR1 DFQATT, CDR2 SNEGSKA (reference sequence). Trimming cost V 3 bases and J 7 bases, with 10 bases left between them. CDR3 sequence reads: CSARVRENEQFF. For the CDR3, the DNA is TGCAGTGCTAGGGTCAGGGAAAATGAGCAGTTCTTC.

This clonotype was recorded at least ten times. V is TRBV9 and J is TRBJ2-1; D might be TRBD2 (5 bases). V was cut by 4 bases and J by 3 bases, with 11 bases left in between. This CDR3 region has 14 residues. Germline V gene lookup returns CDR1 SGDLS and CDR2 YYNGEE. DNA for the CDR3: TGTGCCAGCAGCCTAGGGAGAGTCTACAATGAGCAGTTCTTC. Translating it yields CASSLGRVYNEQFF.

This clonotype was seen ten or more times. The rearrangement joins TRBV7-6 to TRBJ1-4, with D hard to call. Trimming stripped 5 bases from V and 8 bases from J, with 18 bases between. Germline V gene sequence: CDR1 SGHVS, CDR2 FNYEAQ. The CDR3 is 15 residues long. CDR3 residues: CASSQNSNPLEKLFF. The CDR3 DNA reads TGTGCCAGCAGCCAGAACTCAAACCCCTTGGAAAAACTGTTTTTT.

This clonotype occurred many times. The chain joins TRBV4-1 to TRBJ1-2, with a tentative D call TRBD1 (5 bases). CDR1 and CDR2 from the germline V gene are MGHRA and YSYEKL. The CDR3 consists of 15 residues. Trimming removed 1 base from V and 5 bases from J, with 14 bases in between. The CDR3 sequence is CASSQGQLNSYGYTF. CDR3 nucleotides: TGCGCCAGCAGCCAAGGACAGCTTAACTCTTATGGCTACACCTTC.

The chain recombines TRBV3-1 with TRBJ1-2; D is unclear. V was cut by 0 bases and J by 9 bases, with 8 bases left in between. There are 12 residues in the CDR3. Germline V gene sequence: CDR1 LGHDT, CDR2 YNNKEL (reference sequence). The CDR3 protein is CASSQELGSYTF. The CDR3 coding sequence is TGTGCCAGCAGCCAAGAACTGGGTAGCTACACCTTC. Full variable domain (remainder filled in from reference TRBV3-1 and TRBJ1-2): DTAVSQTPKYLVTQMGNDKSIKCEQNLGHDTMYWYKQDSKKFLKIMFSYNNKELIINETVPNRFSPKSPDKAHLNLHINSLELGDSAVYFCASSQELGSYTFGSGTRLTVV.